Listed here are 25 T cell receptor beta chains from one sample, sequenced in a study of shared clonotypes between healthy human individuals. Repertoires were generated with immunoSEQ multiplex PCR, while TCRdb's copy carries only in-frame clones and drops some. The table records around 1,100,000 clones, approximately 80% of them present only once. The sequenced material came from memory CD4+ T cells from PBMCs. Subset meaning: CD45RA-negative fraction. All receptors come from a young man in good health. Some clones in this sample may be carry-over from other donors' samples.

This rearrangement joins TRBV19 to TRBJ1-1, with a weak D call TRBD1 (6 bases). Germline CDR1 reads LNHDA; CDR2 reads SQIVND (reference sequence). Between the trimmed V and J ends, which lost 7 bases and 5 bases, there was a span of 20 bases. The CDR3 is 15 residues long. The CDR3 protein is CASNMAGELNTEAFF. CDR3 coding DNA: TGTGCCAGTAATATGGCAGGGGAACTCAATACTGAAGCTTTCTTT.

This rearrangement joins TRBV5-4 to TRBJ1-2; D gene unclear. Trimming left V 3 bases short and J 2 bases short, with 14 bases between. The CDR3 is 15 amino acids. Germline V gene sequence: CDR1 SGHNT, CDR2 YYREEE (reference sequence). The CDR3: CASSSMVSQNYGYTF. The CDR3 DNA reads as TGTGCCAGCAGCTCCATGGTTAGCCAAAACTATGGCTACACCTTC.

The chain has TRBV5-1 and TRBJ1-1; D possibly corresponds to TRBD1 (5 bases). Germline CDR1 and CDR2: SGHRS and YFSETQ. The CDR3 is 18 amino acids. The V end lost 0 bases, the J end lost 4 bases, and 22 bases lay between the germline ends. In DNA, the CDR3 is TGCGCCAGCAGCTTGGTCGGCCCTGCTGGGGGAGCGAGCACTGAAGCTTTCTTT. It is translated as CASSLVGPAGGASTEAFF.

About this clone: Other nucleotide sequences from this sample produce the same CDR3. The genes are TRBV2 and TRBJ2-1; the match to TRBD1 covers 9 bases. The CDR3 is 13 residues long. Trimming took 7 bases from V and 7 from J; bases not matched to a gene: 5. Looked up from germline, CDR1 is SNHLY and CDR2 is FYNNEI. The CDR3 here is CASTRQGGNEQFF. CDR3 bases: TGTGCCAGCACGAGACAGGGGGGGAATGAGCAGTTCTTC.

The chain uses TRBV9 and TRBJ2-7; D unresolved. The CDR3 runs to 16 residues. V lost 4 bases and J lost 4, with 21 bases in between. Germline CDR1 reads SGDLS; CDR2 reads YYNGEE. As DNA, the CDR3 is TGTGCCAGCAGCATCTCCCCCTCGAAAGCCTTGTACGAGCAGTACTTC. Translation: CASSISPSKALYEQYF.

This chain connects TRBV18 to TRBJ1-5; D might be TRBD1 (5 bases). The CDR3 extends over 17 amino acids. CDR1 and CDR2 (germline): KGHSH, LQKENI. Trimming shortened V by 4 bases and J by 1 base, and 17 bases separated the two germline ends. CDR3 bases: TGTGCCAGCTCACGATTCGCGGGCAGGGAAAGCAATCAGCCCCAGCATTTT. Translated, it gives CASSRFAGRESNQPQHF. The complete variable domain, with remaining parts taken from reference TRBV18 and TRBJ1-5, reads NAGVMQNPRHLVRRRGQEARLRCSPMKGHSHVYWYRQLPEEGLKFMVYLQKENIIDESGMPKERFSAEFPKEGPSILRIQQVVRGDSAAYFCASSRFAGRESNQPQHFGDGTRLSIL.

This clone showed up just a few times. The chain carries TRBV6-5 and TRBJ2-7, with D maybe TRBD2 (6 bases). This CDR3 spans 12 amino acids. Looked up from germline, CDR1 is MNHEY and CDR2 is SVGAGI. V was shortened by 6 bases and J by 7 bases, with 13 bases between the two germline ends. The CDR3 nucleotides read TGTGCCAGCAGGGGGACTGGATGGGAGCAGTACTTC. Amino acid sequence: CASRGTGWEQYF.

The chain joins TRBV5-4 to TRBJ1-6, with a weak D call TRBD1 (5 bases). V was shortened by 4 bases and J by 5 bases, with 16 bases between the two germline ends. The germline V gene encodes CDR1 SGHNT and CDR2 YYREEE (reference sequence). This CDR3 is built from 16 residues. The CDR3, as DNA: TGTGCCAGCAGCCCTGCCCCGACAGTGGATAATTCACCCCTCCACTTT. Translation gives CASSPAPTVDNSPLHF.

The CDR3 spells CASSSDGLRPYEQYF. The CDR3 DNA reads TGTGCCAGCAGTTCCGACGGGCTTAGGCCTTACGAGCAGTACTTC. The chain links TRBV28 to TRBJ2-5, with no clear D. The DNA end favors TRBJ2-7, so the J call may be wrong. The CDR3 covers 15 residues. Germline assignment: CDR1 MDHEN and CDR2 SYDVKM.

The genes are TRBV6-5 and TRBJ1-4, with D tentatively TRBD1 (5 bases). Trimming took off 0 bases at V and 7 bases at J, with 12 bases between the two ends. CDR3 length: 15 residues. Germline V lookup: CDR1 MNHEY, CDR2 SVGAGI. The CDR3 nucleotides read TGTGCCAGCAGTTACTCAGGGGATAGAGGTGAAAAACTGTTTTTT. It yields the protein CASSYSGDRGEKLFF.

The chain is built from TRBV9 and TRBJ2-2, with 8 bases identical to TRBD2. The CDR3 has 16 amino acids. J lost 2 bases, V lost 0 bases, and 3 bases had no gene match. CDR1 is SGDLS, CDR2 YYNGEE, per germline. CDR3 sequence reads: CASSVATSANTGELFF. The CDR3 bases are TGTGCCAGCAGCGTAGCGACTAGCGCTAACACCGGGGAGCTGTTTTTT.

V is TRBV30 and J is TRBJ2-4; 7 bases align to TRBD2. CDR3 size: 14 residues. J was trimmed by 3 bases and V by 0 bases; bases with no gene match: 2. CDR1 GTSNPN and CDR2 SVGIG come from the germline V gene (reference sequence). CDR3 protein: CAWSVGGNKNIQYF. Here the CDR3 DNA reads TGTGCCTGGAGTGTCGGGGGGAACAAAAACATTCAGTACTTC.

This chain connects TRBV11-2 to TRBJ2-3; no firm D call. The V end was cut by 5 bases, the J end by 5 bases, with 11 bases between. The germline gives CDR1 SGHAT, CDR2 FQNNGV. This CDR3 has 13 residues. Here the CDR3 reads CASSVNRVDTQYF. In nucleotides, the CDR3 is TGTGCCAGCAGCGTTAACCGGGTAGATACGCAGTATTTT.

This rearrangement joins TRBV30 to TRBJ2-1; D is unclear. The V and J ends lost 2 bases and 5 bases respectively, with 7 bases between them. The CDR3 extends over 12 amino acids. CDR1 and CDR2 from the germline V gene are GTSNPN and SVGIG (reference sequence). The CDR3: CAWSSVDNEQFF. As DNA, the CDR3 is TGTGCCTGGAGTTCGGTCGACAATGAGCAGTTCTTC.

This chain joins TRBV28 and TRBJ1-1; 8 positions agree with TRBD1. The CDR3 length is 15 residues. Trimming took 5 bases from V and 3 from J; bases not matched to a gene: 8. The V gene's germline CDR1 is MDHEN and CDR2 SYDVKM. In nucleotides, the CDR3 is TGTGCCAGCAGTGCGCCGACAGGGGACGACACTGAAGCTTTCTTT. As protein: CASSAPTGDDTEAFF.

The chain carries TRBV2 and TRBJ2-1, with no clear D. Germline V gene sequence: CDR1 SNHLY, CDR2 FYNNEI. The V gene lost 8 bases and the J gene lost 6 bases, with 11 bases spanning the gap. CDR3 length: 12 amino acids. This chain's CDR3 is CASLLWGNEQFF. In DNA form, the CDR3 reads TGTGCCAGCCTCCTTTGGGGCAATGAGCAGTTCTTC.

J is TRBJ2-1 and V is TRBV29-1; 8 positions match TRBD1. Trimming removed 4 bases from V and 0 bases from J; junction bases left unmatched: 2. Per germline, CDR1 SQVTM and CDR2 ANQGSEA. This CDR3 has 14 amino acids. CDR3 residues: CSVGTGSSYNEQFF. As DNA, the CDR3 is TGCAGCGTTGGGACAGGGAGCTCCTACAATGAGCAGTTCTTC.

The chain combines TRBV5-1 with TRBJ1-1, with D possibly TRBD1 on 5 matching bases. CDR1 is SGHRS, CDR2 YFSETQ, per germline. V dropped 5 bases and J dropped 7 bases, with 15 bases sitting between them. The CDR3 spans 13 residues. The CDR3: CASRKRDGDEAFF. Written as DNA, the CDR3 is TGCGCCAGCAGGAAGCGGGACGGTGATGAAGCTTTCTTT.

V usage is TRBV28 and J usage is TRBJ2-7; D ambiguous. The CDR3 length is 14 residues. Germline CDR1 and CDR2: MDHEN and SYDVKM. The ends were cut back, 2 bases at V and 0 bases at J, with 8 bases in the middle. In DNA, the CDR3 is TGTGCCAGCAGTTTAAGACTGCACTCCTACGAGCAGTACTTC. Protein sequence: CASSLRLHSYEQYF.

This clone was seen once. The chain couples TRBV15 to TRBJ2-2; D is uncertain. Trimming shortened V by 1 base and J by 4 bases, and 7 bases separated the two germline ends. This CDR3 has 14 residues. The germline V gene encodes CDR1 LNHNV and CDR2 YYDKDF (reference sequence). This chain's CDR3 is CATSRGQITGELFF. The CDR3 coding sequence is TGTGCCACCAGCAGAGGTCAGATCACCGGGGAGCTGTTTTTT.

This clone is a singleton in its sample. The V gene is TRBV7-3, the J gene TRBJ2-3, with TRBD2 identical over 7 bases. This CDR3 is 17 amino acids long. The V gene end was trimmed by 2 bases and the J gene end by 4 bases; junction bases not matched to a gene: 12. CDR1 and CDR2 (germline): SGHTA, FQGTGA. The CDR3 DNA follows: TGTGCCAGCAGCTTATTCGGGGGAGGGCTCGGGGCAGATACGCAGTATTTT. It encodes CASSLFGGGLGADTQYF.

This clone was counted a single time. The V gene is TRBV10-3, the J gene TRBJ2-1; tentatively, D is TRBD1 (6 bases). The ends were cut back, 11 bases at V and 0 bases at J, with 17 bases in the middle. Germline V gene sequence: CDR1 ENHRY, CDR2 SYGVKD. This CDR3 has 15 amino acids. CDR3 in DNA: TGTGCCGCCAGTACAGGGCAGAGCTCCTACAATGAGCAGTTCTTC. Protein product: CAASTGQSSYNEQFF.

On this clone itself: The same CDR3 also results from other DNA sequences found in this sample. This rearrangement joins TRBV19 to TRBJ2-6; no firm D call. Trimming stripped 3 bases from V and 0 bases from J, with 6 bases between. CDR1 is LNHDA and CDR2 is SQIVND in the germline V gene (reference sequence). This CDR3 comprises 15 residues. In DNA form, the CDR3 reads TGTGCCAGTAGTATCATTGGCTCTGGGGCCAACGTCCTGACTTTC. Translated: CASSIIGSGANVLTF.

The CDR3 region is CASRKAGTSYEQYF. In nucleotides, the CDR3 is TGTGCCAGCAGGAAAGCGGGGACCTCCTACGAGCAGTACTTC. J is TRBJ2-7 and V is TRBV6-5, with 7 bases matching TRBD2. V lost 6 bases, J lost 0 bases, and 5 bases stayed unmatched. The germline gives CDR1 MNHEY, CDR2 SVGAGI. This CDR3 is 14 amino acids long.

A single count supports this clone. The gene calls are TRBV30 and TRBJ2-5, with D possibly being TRBD1 (5 bases). From germline, CDR1 is GTSNPN and CDR2 SVGIG (reference sequence). The CDR3 is made up of 14 amino acids. Trimming cost V 0 bases and J 10 bases, with 18 bases left between them. The CDR3 DNA reads TGTGCCTGGAGTGTACAGGCGAACAAGAGAGGCCAGTACTTC. The encoded protein is CAWSVQANKRGQYF.